This record concerns one TCR beta chain sequence. The CDR3 runs 15 residues. Trimming took 8 bases from V and 1 from J; bases not matched to a gene: 3. Germline-derived CDR1 and CDR2 are SNHLY and FYNNEI. This sample stems from a study of T cells in tumors after PD-1 blockade. The overall study: Peripheral blood samples averaged roughly 40,000 unique clonotypes and 113,528 templates.

Sequenced by immunoSEQ multiplex PCR; TCRdb stores in-frame clones only, minus some. Seen here are 20,000 to 30,000 clones, roughly 82% observed once, and the top ten hold 12%. The chain combines TRBV2 with TRBJ2-6; 9 bases match TRBD1. The sequence was obtained from a human donor with basal cell carcinoma. Sequenced material: PBMCs, taken after anti-PD-1 treatment. The CDR3 nucleotides are TGTGCCAGCCGGACAGGGGTGTCTGGGGCCAACGTCCTGACTTTC. Translated: CASRTGVSGANVLTF.